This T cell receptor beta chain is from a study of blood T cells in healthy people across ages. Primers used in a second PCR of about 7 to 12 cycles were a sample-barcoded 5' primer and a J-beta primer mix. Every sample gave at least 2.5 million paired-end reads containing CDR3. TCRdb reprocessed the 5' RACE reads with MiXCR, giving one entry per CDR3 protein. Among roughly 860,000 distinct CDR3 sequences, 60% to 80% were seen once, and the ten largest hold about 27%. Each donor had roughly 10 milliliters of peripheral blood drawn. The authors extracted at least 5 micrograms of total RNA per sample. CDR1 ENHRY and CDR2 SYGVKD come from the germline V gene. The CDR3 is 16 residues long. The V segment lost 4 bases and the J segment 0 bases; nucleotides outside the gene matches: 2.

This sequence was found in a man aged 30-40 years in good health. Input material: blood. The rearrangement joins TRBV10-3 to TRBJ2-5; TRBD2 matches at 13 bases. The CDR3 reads CAISGGTSGDQETQYF. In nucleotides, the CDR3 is TGTGCCATCAGTGGAGGGACTAGCGGGGACCAAGAGACCCAGTACTTC.